These T cell receptor beta chains were read from a single sample in a study of control samples from healthy donors and cancer patients. Data came from immunoSEQ multiplex PCR; TCRdb stores just in-frame clones and leaves some out. The sample lists around 130,000 clones; under 90% were seen once. The sample comprised PBMCs. The receptors derive from a man aged 50 to 59 with head and neck cancer. Each CDR3 is given with its conserved first and last residue. D genes are given only for firm matches. Rows give clone size only sometimes, using once, few, many, or a class for an expanded clone.

-	TRBV7-2	-	TRBJ2-3	TGTGCCAGCCGGGACCGACTCACAGATACGCAGTATTTT	CASRDRLTDTQYF
-	TRBV7-8	-	TRBJ2-1	TGTGCCAGCAGCTTGGGAAGCGGACGATCCTACAATGAGCAGTTCTTC	CASSLGSGRSYNEQFF
-	TRBV5-1	-	TRBJ2-7	TGCGCCAGCAGCTTGGCAGGCCACGACGCCCCACGATTC	CASSLAGHDAPRF
-	TRBV4-1	-	TRBJ2-3	TGCGCCAGCAGCCCAAGAGGGGACTTTGTACCTTCTAGCACAGATACGCAGTATTTT	CASSPRGDFVPSSTDTQYF
-	TRBV11-2	TRBD1	TRBJ2-7	TGTGCCAGCAGCTTAGAGGACAGGCGCACCTACGAGCAGTACTTC	CASSLEDRRTYEQYF
-	TRBV2	TRBD1	TRBJ2-7	TGTGCCAGCAGTTCACAGGGGTATGAGCAGTACTTC	CASSSQGYEQYF
-	TRBV29-1	TRBD1	TRBJ2-5	TGCAGCGTTGGCCGGGACAGGGGACGCAGGGAGACCCAGTACTTC	CSVGRDRGRRETQYF
-	TRBV6-5	TRBD1	TRBJ1-1	TGTGCCAGAGGGAGGGGGCGGGGGAACACTGAAGCTTTCTTT	CARGRGRGNTEAFF
-	TRBV24-1	-	TRBJ2-5	TGTGCCACCAGTGATTTTCAAGAGACCCAGTACTTC	CATSDFQETQYF
-	TRBV7-9	-	TRBJ2-7	TGTGCCAGCAGCTTAGGGGCAGGCGACTTTGACGAGCAGTACTTC	CASSLGAGDFDEQYF
-	TRBV2	TRBD2	TRBJ2-1	TGTGCCAGCCCCTCTAGTCGGCGGAGACTAGCGGGAGGGCCAGGTGAGCAGTTCTTC	CASPSSRRRLAGGPGEQFF
-	TRBV10-1	TRBD1	TRBJ2-3	TGCGCCAGCAGTCTGGGACAGGGGCCCGATACGCAGTATTTT	CASSLGQGPDTQYF
-	TRBV5-1	-	TRBJ1-5	TGCGCCAGCAGCTATCTTGGGGGGGGTAATCAGCCCCAGCATTTT	CASSYLGGGNQPQHF
-	TRBV4-1	-	TRBJ2-7	TGCGCCAGCAGCCAAGAGGGAGCGGGCGGCGAGCAGTACTTC	CASSQEGAGGEQYF
-	TRBV12-3/TRBV12-4	-	TRBJ1-2	TGTGCCACCCCCTCGGGGGGGGATTATGGCTACACCTTC	CATPSGGDYGYTF
once	TRBV6-5	-	TRBJ2-6	TGTGCCAGCACCGCCTTTTCTGGGGCCAACGTCCTGACTTTC	CASTAFSGANVLTF
-	TRBV5-1	-	TRBJ2-1	TGCGCCAGCAGCGCGCCGGACCGAGGGTTCGATGAGCAGTTCTTC	CASSAPDRGFDEQFF
few	TRBV21-1	-	TRBJ2-1	TGTGCCAGCAGCACGCGACCTGACAGGGACTATCTCTACAATGAGCAGTTCTTC	CASSTRPDRDYLYNEQFF
few	TRBV13	-	TRBJ2-3	TGTGCCAGCAGCTTAGAGGTTCGGGGGCCCGAGGTAACAGATACGCAGTATTTT	CASSLEVRGPEVTDTQYF
-	TRBV4-1	TRBD2	TRBJ2-7	TGCGCCAGCAGCCACGGGGGGAGTGCGCAGTACTTC	CASSHGGSAQYF
-	TRBV5-1	-	TRBJ1-3	TGCGCCAGCAGCATCGCAGGGATTTTCGGAAACACCATATATTTT	CASSIAGIFGNTIYF
-	TRBV25-1	-	TRBJ2-2	TGTGCCAGCAGCGATGGCACCGGGGAGCTGTTTTTT	CASSDGTGELFF
-	TRBV19	-	TRBJ2-7	TGTGCCAGTAGTATATCTAGGGGCGCAGCCTACGAGCAGTACTTC	CASSISRGAAYEQYF
-	TRBV2	TRBD1	TRBJ2-1	TGTGCCAGCAGTGCTCGACAGGGATACCTCGATGAGCAGTTCTTC	CASSARQGYLDEQFF
-	TRBV5-5	TRBD2	TRBJ2-7	TGTGCCAGCAGCGCTGCGCTAGCGGGAGCCTACGAGCAGTACTTC	CASSAALAGAYEQYF
once	TRBV5-1	-	TRBJ2-1	TGCGCCAGCAGCTTGGGGATGGTGGCCTCCTACAATGAGCAGTTCTTC	CASSLGMVASYNEQFF
-	TRBV9	-	TRBJ2-5	TGTGCCAGCAGCGTAGCCCTGACAGGAAGAGAGACCCAGTACTTC	CASSVALTGRETQYF
-	TRBV6-5	TRBD1	TRBJ2-7	TGTGCCAGCAGTTCGTTGACAGGGAGAGCCTACGAGCAGTACTTC	CASSSLTGRAYEQYF
-	TRBV10-3	-	TRBJ1-2	TGTGCCATCAGTGAGTCTGACGGGTCGGATGGCTACACCTTC	CAISESDGSDGYTF
-	TRBV6-7	-	TRBJ1-2	TGTGCCAGCAGTTCCGGGTTCCCTAACTATGGCTACACCTTC	CASSSGFPNYGYTF
-	TRBV9	TRBD1	TRBJ1-1	TGTGCCAGCAGCGTTGGGACAGGGAACACTGAAGCTTTCTTT	CASSVGTGNTEAFF
-	TRBV5-1	TRBD1	TRBJ1-6	TGCGCCAGCAGCCCCCAGGGGGCAAATAATTCACCCCTCCACTTT	CASSPQGANNSPLHF
-	TRBV9	-	TRBJ2-2	TGTGCCAGCAGCCCCAACCCCACCGGGGAGCTGTTTTTT	CASSPNPTGELFF
-	TRBV2	-	TRBJ2-1	TGTGCCAGCATCCAACAGAAGAGCTCCTACAATGAGCAGTTCTTC	CASIQQKSSYNEQFF
-	TRBV10-1	-	TRBJ2-7	TGCGCCAGCAGGCGGGACAACGTCACCTACGAGCAGTACTTC	CASRRDNVTYEQYF
-	TRBV6-6	TRBD1	TRBJ1-1	TGTGCCAGCAGTGCTCCGGGACAGGAGAACACTGAAGCTTTCTTT	CASSAPGQENTEAFF
-	TRBV7-6	-	TRBJ1-2	TGTGCCAGCAGCTTGGAAGACGGGAGTAACTATGGCTACACCTTC	CASSLEDGSNYGYTF
-	TRBV5-3	TRBD1	TRBJ2-5	TGTGCCAGAAGCTTGGCACCCGGGACAGGTAAAGAGACCCAGTACTTC	CARSLAPGTGKETQYF
-	TRBV28	-	TRBJ1-5	TGTGCCAGCAGCCGAAATCAGCCCCAGCATTTT	CASSRNQPQHF
-	TRBV6-6	TRBD2	TRBJ2-1	TGTGCCAGCAGTCCGGGACTAGCGGGAGGGAGCTCCTACAATGAGCAGTTCTTC	CASSPGLAGGSSYNEQFF
-	TRBV27	-	TRBJ2-7	TGTGCCACCGCGCATGGCGGGGCAGCCGAGCAGTACTTC	CATAHGGAAEQYF
-	TRBV5-1	TRBD2	TRBJ2-1	TGCGCCAGCAGCTTAGCTCTAGCGGCCAATGAGCAGTTCTTC	CASSLALAANEQFF
few	TRBV18	-	TRBJ2-1	TGTGCCAGCTCACGGGCCCCAAATATTCTCAGGGGAACACACGATGAGCAGTTCTTC	CASSRAPNILRGTHDEQFF
many	TRBV2	-	TRBJ2-7	TGTGCCAGCAGTCTGGACATCTACGAGCAGTACTTC	CASSLDIYEQYF
once	TRBV27	TRBD1	TRBJ1-6	TGTGCCAGCAGTTTAGGGACAGGGGCGAATTCACCCCTCCACTTT	CASSLGTGANSPLHF
-	TRBV27	TRBD2	TRBJ2-7	TGTGCCAGCAGTCTAGGACTAGCGGGAGCCGAGTACTTC	CASSLGLAGAEYF
-	TRBV7-9	TRBD1	TRBJ1-6	TGTGCCAGCAGCCGATCGGGACAGGGGGGTTCACCCCTCCACTTT	CASSRSGQGGSPLHF
-	TRBV10-1	-	TRBJ2-3	TGCGCCAGCAGTGAAGGCTCTTTCACAGATACGCAGTATTTT	CASSEGSFTDTQYF
-	TRBV10-1	TRBD2	TRBJ2-1	TGCTCCAAGCGGGAGGGCCGGGGGTATGAGCAGTTCTTC	CSKREGRGYEQFF
-	TRBV7-2	TRBD2	TRBJ2-7	TGTGCCAGCAGCTTACAGCGGGAGGTCGGAGAGCAGTACTTC	CASSLQREVGEQYF
-	TRBV30	-	TRBJ1-2	TGTGCCTGGACCCCCGTGGGAGACTATGGCTACACCTTC	CAWTPVGDYGYTF
-	TRBV7-9	-	TRBJ1-4	TGTGCCAGCAGCTCCCCAAATGAAAAACTGTTTTTT	CASSSPNEKLFF
-	TRBV14	TRBD1	TRBJ2-1	TGTGCCAGCAGCGCCCCCCCCGGGACAGGGCCTTTCAATGAGCAGTTCTTC	CASSAPPGTGPFNEQFF
-	TRBV24-1	-	TRBJ2-3	TGTGCCACCGGAAGCACAGATACGCAGTATTTT	CATGSTDTQYF
-	TRBV10-3	TRBD2	TRBJ2-7	TGTGCCATCAGTGAGTACCTAGCGGGAAGCTCCTACGAGCAGTACTTC	CAISEYLAGSSYEQYF